Below, 16 T cell receptor beta chains from the same sample are listed, as sequenced in a study of blood T cell repertoires in COVID-19. Clones were read by immunoSEQ multiplex PCR, and TCRdb kept only the in-frame ones, dropping some. The data hold about 480,000 clones, with roughly nine tenths observed a single time. Sample: peripheral blood. The receptors come from a man between 18 and 35 years old with COVID-19, enrolled during active disease.

J is TRBJ2-5 and V is TRBV11-1, with TRBD1 as a possible D gene (7 bases). This CDR3 has 14 amino acids. V lost 4 bases to trimming and J lost 4 bases, with 13 bases between them. Germline V CDR1 and CDR2: SGHAT, FQDESV (reference sequence). The CDR3 region has the DNA TGTGCCAGCAGCTGGGGGGACAGACCAGAGACCCAGTACTTC. It yields the protein CASSWGDRPETQYF.

This sequence joins TRBV29-1 and TRBJ2-1; TRBD1 agrees at 7 bases. The germline gives CDR1 SQVTM, CDR2 ANQGSEA. The CDR3 runs 17 residues. V lost 6 bases and J lost 5; bases outside the gene matches: 19. CDR3 nucleotides: TGCAGCGTCAGACTCCGACAGGGCTTAACGCGGGACAATGAGCAGTTCTTC. Protein sequence: CSVRLRQGLTRDNEQFF.

This chain joins TRBV5-1 and TRBJ2-7; 7 bases agree with TRBD1. Germline trimming cut 3 bases from V and 3 bases from J; bases unmatched to any gene: 9. Germline lookup yields CDR1 SGHRS and CDR2 YFSETQ. This CDR3 has 15 residues. Here the CDR3 DNA reads TGCGCCAGCAGCTGGACCCCCGACAGGGTCTACGAGCAGTACTTC. Protein product: CASSWTPDRVYEQYF.

The chain employs TRBV2 and TRBJ2-2; a weak D match, TRBD1 (6 bases). The CDR3 has 14 residues. V gave up 6 bases and J gave up 3 bases, with 11 bases separating them. Germline V gene lookup returns CDR1 SNHLY and CDR2 FYNNEI. CDR3 in DNA: TGTGCCAGCAGCCGACAGGAGCACACCGGGGAGCTGTTTTTT. It specifies CASSRQEHTGELFF.

This clone was found once. The V and J genes are TRBV4-1 and TRBJ2-1; D is perhaps TRBD1 (6 bases). This CDR3 spans 16 amino acids. The V and J ends lost 4 bases and 1 base respectively, with 14 bases between them. Germline V gives CDR1 MGHRA, CDR2 YSYEKL. DNA of the CDR3: TGCGCCAGCAGCCGATCCGGGACAACGTCCTACAATGAGCAGTTCTTC. Its translation: CASSRSGTTSYNEQFF.

CDR3 sequence: CSFTGTSGSPEQFF. CDR3 coding DNA: TGCAGCTTTACCGGGACTAGCGGGAGTCCTGAGCAGTTCTTC. The V gene is TRBV29-1, the J gene TRBJ2-1; 14 bases align to TRBD2. Per the germline V gene, CDR1 is SQVTM and CDR2 is ANQGSEA. There are 14 residues in the CDR3. J lost 9 bases, V lost 8 bases, and 9 bases had no gene match.

J is TRBJ1-2 and V is TRBV30; the D gene is possibly TRBD1 (6 bases). From germline, CDR1 is GTSNPN and CDR2 SVGIG (reference sequence). The CDR3 runs to 13 residues. Trimming pared 3 bases from V and 6 bases from J, leaving 14 bases between. DNA of the CDR3: TGTGCCTGGAGCATTGGCAGGGGAGATGGCTACACCTTC. It translates to CAWSIGRGDGYTF.

The rearrangement links TRBV15 to TRBJ2-3, with D tentatively TRBD1 (6 bases). Trimming stripped 4 bases from V and 6 bases from J, with 23 bases between. Germline V gene data show CDR1 as LNHNV and CDR2 as YYDKDF (reference sequence). This CDR3 contains 17 residues. The CDR3 DNA is TGTGCCACCAGCACCACTCGACAGGTTGGCGCACAGGATACGCAGTATTTT. It specifies CATSTTRQVGAQDTQYF.

This sequence joins TRBV19 and TRBJ2-7; TRBD2 might be the D (5 bases). V lost 6 bases to trimming and J lost 0 bases, with 12 bases between them. This CDR3 is built from 14 residues. The germline CDR1 and CDR2 sequences are LNHDA and SQIVND (reference sequence). The CDR3 loop is CASSEEASSYEQYF. The CDR3 nucleotides read TGTGCCAGTAGCGAGGAGGCGAGCTCCTACGAGCAGTACTTC.

This chain joins TRBV7-9 and TRBJ1-3; D unresolved. This CDR3 spans 16 amino acids. V lost 5 bases and J 0 bases, leaving 14 bases between the germline ends. Germline loops: CDR1 SEHNR, CDR2 FQNEAQ (reference sequence). CDR3 amino acids: CASSMQYISSGNTIYF. The DNA for the CDR3 is TGTGCCAGCAGCATGCAATACATCAGCTCTGGAAACACCATATATTTT. The full variable domain, with the rest looked up from reference TRBV7-9 and TRBJ1-3, is DTGVSQNPRHKITKRGQNVTFRCDPISEHNRLYWYRQTLGQGPEFLTYFQNEAQLEKSRLLSDRFSAERPKGSFSTLEIQRTEQGDSAMYLCASSMQYISSGNTIYFGEGSWLTVV.

V gene TRBV2 combines with J gene TRBJ2-4; D is ambiguous. The CDR3 sequence is 14 residues long. Trimming shortened V by 1 base and J by 9 bases, and 13 bases separated the two germline ends. The germline V gene encodes CDR1 SNHLY and CDR2 FYNNEI. This CDR3 reads CASSEVGHLPIQYF. DNA for the CDR3: TGTGCCAGCAGTGAAGTCGGTCACCTCCCCATTCAGTACTTC.

V usage is TRBV13 and J usage is TRBJ1-2, with D possibly TRBD1 on 6 matching bases. This CDR3 is 15 amino acids long. Germline V gives CDR1 PRHDT, CDR2 FYEKMQ (reference sequence). Trimming removed 0 bases at V and 5 bases at J, with 13 bases between. This chain's CDR3 is CASSLGLRTAYGYTF. The CDR3 DNA reads TGTGCCAGCAGCTTAGGCCTTCGGACAGCTTATGGCTACACCTTC. Full variable domain (outside the CDR3, taken from reference TRBV13 and TRBJ1-2): AAGVIQSPRHLIKEKRETATLKCYPIPRHDTVYWYQQGPGQDPQFLISFYEKMQSDKGSIPDRFSAQQFSDYHSELNMSSLELGDSALYFCASSLGLRTAYGYTFGSGTRLTVV.

The chain uses TRBV30 and TRBJ1-1; D unclear. Germline assignment: CDR1 GTSNPN and CDR2 SVGIG (reference sequence). V gave up 0 bases and J gave up 11 bases, with 10 bases separating them. There are 11 residues in the CDR3. The CDR3 DNA is TGTGCCTGGAGTGTCACGGGTGGTGCTTTCTTT. Translation gives CAWSVTGGAFF.

The chain combines TRBV2 with TRBJ1-5; tentative D call: TRBD1 (6 bases). The germline CDR1 and CDR2 sequences are SNHLY and FYNNEI. This CDR3 contains 14 residues. The V end was cut by 6 bases, the J end by 9 bases, with 18 bases between. In DNA form, the CDR3 reads TGTGCCAGCAGGACCACAGGGTCCAAGGGGCCCCAGCATTTT. Translating gives CASRTTGSKGPQHF.

This chain links TRBV4-2 with TRBJ2-7, with unresolved D. Between the trimmed V and J ends, which lost 1 base and 4 bases, there was a span of 5 bases. The CDR3 runs 12 residues. The germline CDR1 and CDR2 sequences are LGHNA and YNFKEQ. CDR3 nucleotide sequence: TGTGCCAGCAGCCAAGTCGGGTACGAGCAGTACTTC. Its protein is CASSQVGYEQYF.

This clone was observed a few times. The J gene is TRBJ1-6, the V gene TRBV5-4; D is undetermined. From germline, CDR1 is SGHNT and CDR2 YYREEE (reference sequence). This CDR3 is built from 12 residues. Trimming removed 3 bases at V and 7 bases at J, with 5 bases between. The CDR3 here is CASSSSNSPLHF. The CDR3 nucleotides are TGTGCCAGCAGCTCCTCCAATTCACCCCTCCACTTT.